The rows below give T cell receptor beta chains drawn from one sample of a study of coeliac disease. Sequenced by immunoSEQ multiplex PCR; TCRdb stores in-frame clones only, minus some. The table has several thousand clones, 66% seen once. Sequences were obtained from intraepithelial lymphocytes from the gut. Every receptor here comes from a woman aged 18 to 35 with active celiac disease. The CDR3 runs from the conserved cysteine through the conserved F or W. A D gene is named only where the DNA matches it firmly. A row's size may be missing; if present it is once, few, many or a size class.

size: few; V: TRBV28; D: TRBD1; J: TRBJ1-1; DNA: TGTGCCAGCAGTTGGGACAGGGAGGACACTGAAGCTTTCTTT; CDR3: CASSWDREDTEAFF
size: .; V: TRBV28; D: .; J: TRBJ2-3; DNA: TGTGCCAGCAGTACCCTCGCGGAGTCAGCTAGCACAGATACGCAGTATTTT; CDR3: CASSTLAESASTDTQYF
size: .; V: TRBV11-2; D: TRBD1; J: TRBJ2-1; DNA: TGTGCCAGCAGCTCGACAGGGGGAACCCACAATGAGCAGTTCTTC; CDR3: CASSSTGGTHNEQFF
size: .; V: TRBV28; D: TRBD1; J: TRBJ1-1; DNA: TGTGCCAGCAGTTTTAACCCCGCCAGACAGGGATTTTTCACTGAAGCTTTCTTT; CDR3: CASSFNPARQGFFTEAFF
size: .; V: TRBV18; D: TRBD2; J: TRBJ2-7; DNA: TGTGCCAGCTCACTTTCTAGCGGGGGGCGGTACGAGCAGTACTTC; CDR3: CASSLSSGGRYEQYF
size: .; V: TRBV28; D: .; J: TRBJ2-3; DNA: TGTGCCAGCTCTTTGGACAGACAATTCACAGATACGCAGTATTTT; CDR3: CASSLDRQFTDTQYF
size: .; V: TRBV11-2; D: .; J: TRBJ2-7; DNA: TGTGCCAGCAGTCAGCGGGACAACAAACCCTACGAGCAGTACTTC; CDR3: CASSQRDNKPYEQYF
size: .; V: TRBV11-2; D: TRBD1; J: TRBJ2-7; DNA: TGTGCCAGCAGCTCCCGGGACAGGGCCCCCTACGAGCAGTACTTC; CDR3: CASSSRDRAPYEQYF
size: medium-sized; V: TRBV10-3; D: .; J: TRBJ2-7; DNA: TGTGCCATCAGTGATCTCCGTGCACAGGGGACTTCGTGGGAGCAGTACTTC; CDR3: CAISDLRAQGTSWEQYF
size: .; V: TRBV7-8; D: .; J: TRBJ2-7; DNA: TGTGCCAGCAGCTTACAAGGGGGTCCCTACTACGAGCAGTACTTC; CDR3: CASSLQGGPYYEQYF
size: .; V: TRBV7-9; D: TRBD2; J: TRBJ2-3; DNA: TGTGCCAGCAGCTCTACCTACGAAGGACGGGGGGGGCGTCCAGATACGCAGTATTTT; CDR3: CASSSTYEGRGGRPDTQYF
size: once; V: TRBV4-1; D: TRBD2; J: TRBJ2-3; DNA: TGCGCCAGCAGCCAAACTGGACTAGTGGGAAACACAGATACGCAGTATTTT; CDR3: CASSQTGLVGNTDTQYF
size: .; V: TRBV4-1; D: .; J: TRBJ1-2; DNA: TGCGCCAGCAGCCAATCCGAGGTCAGACGCGAGCCTATTAACTATGGCTACACCTTC; CDR3: CASSQSEVRREPINYGYTF
size: .; V: TRBV6-6; D: .; J: TRBJ2-7; DNA: TGTGCCAGCAGTTACCCCGGGTACGGCTACGAGCAGTACTTC; CDR3: CASSYPGYGYEQYF
size: .; V: TRBV13; D: .; J: TRBJ1-3; DNA: TGTGCCAGCAGCCCAACCGGGACACTCAATTTTGGAAACACCATATATTTT; CDR3: CASSPTGTLNFGNTIYF
size: .; V: TRBV28; D: TRBD1; J: TRBJ1-5; DNA: TGTGCCAGCAGTTTGGCGATGTGGACAGGGATTAATCAGCCCCAGCATTTT; CDR3: CASSLAMWTGINQPQHF